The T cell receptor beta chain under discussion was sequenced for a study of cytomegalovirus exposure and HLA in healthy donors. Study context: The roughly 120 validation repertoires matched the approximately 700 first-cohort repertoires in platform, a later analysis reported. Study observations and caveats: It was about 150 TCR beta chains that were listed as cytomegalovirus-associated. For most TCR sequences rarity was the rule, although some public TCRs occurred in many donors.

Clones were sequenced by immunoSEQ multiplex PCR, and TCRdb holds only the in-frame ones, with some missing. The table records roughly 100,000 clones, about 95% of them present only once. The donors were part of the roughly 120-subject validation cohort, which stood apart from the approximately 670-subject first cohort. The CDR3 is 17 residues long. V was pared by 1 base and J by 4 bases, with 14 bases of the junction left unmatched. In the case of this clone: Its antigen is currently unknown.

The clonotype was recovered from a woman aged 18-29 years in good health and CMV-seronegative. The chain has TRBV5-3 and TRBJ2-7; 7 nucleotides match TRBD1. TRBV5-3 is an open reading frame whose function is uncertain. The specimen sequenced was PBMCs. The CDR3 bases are TGTGCCAGAAGCTTGTTGCGCAGGGGGTGGCGCGGATACGAGCAGTACTTC. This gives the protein CARSLLRRGWRGYEQYF.